This T cell receptor (beta chain) comes out of a study of blood T cells in healthy people across ages. There are many counts of this clonotype. A much larger clone sits a single nucleotide away, making a read error possible. It was with a sample-barcoded 5' primer and a J-beta primer mix that a second PCR of roughly 7 to 12 cycles was run. TCRdb recomputed calls from the 5' RACE reads with MiXCR, one row per CDR3 protein. The data show roughly 1.4 million distinct CDR3 sequences, approximately 60% seen once. The V and J ends lost 1 base and 11 bases, in that order; junction bases with no gene match: 8. The CDR3 is 15 amino acids. CDR1 and CDR2 from the germline V gene are ENHRY and SYGVKD.

The source of this sequence is a man aged 18 to 30 in good health. The chain uses TRBV10-3 and TRBJ2-5; 12 nucleotides agree with TRBD2. The sequencing input was blood. For the CDR3, the DNA is TGTGCCATCAGTGAGTTATCTAGCGGGAGGGATGAGCAGTACTTC. Protein sequence: CAISELSSGRDEQYF.